The 19 T cell receptor beta chains given below trace back to one sample, sequenced in a study of blood T cell repertoires in COVID-19. TCRdb's copy holds only in-frame clones and misses some; the assay was immunoSEQ multiplex PCR. The data hold 200,000 to 300,000 clones, with approximately 86% observed a single time. Sequenced sample: peripheral blood. Every receptor here comes from a man aged 25-45 years with active or convalescent COVID-19.

The chain combines TRBV2 with TRBJ2-7; TRBD2 is a possible D gene (6 bases). Trimming took off 6 bases at V and 0 bases at J, with 12 bases between the two ends. CDR1 is SNHLY and CDR2 is FYNNEI in the germline V gene. The CDR3 spans 14 residues. As DNA, the CDR3 is TGTGCCAGCAGGGGACTCCGGGCCTCCTACGAGCAGTACTTC. Its protein product is CASRGLRASYEQYF.

This clone was picked up a small number of times. J is TRBJ1-1 and V is TRBV20-1; no definite D call. V was trimmed by 6 bases and J by 4 bases, leaving 3 bases between them. The CDR3 contains 9 residues. CDR1 is DFQATT, CDR2 SNEGSKA, per germline (reference sequence). The CDR3 is CSAGTEAFF. CDR3 DNA sequence: TGCAGTGCCGGCACTGAAGCTTTCTTT.

The genes are TRBV9 and TRBJ2-2; 8 nucleotides line up with TRBD2. Germline V gene sequence: CDR1 SGDLS, CDR2 YYNGEE. The CDR3 loop spans 19 amino acids. The V and J ends lost 0 bases and 7 bases, in that order; junction bases with no gene match: 17. The CDR3 coding sequence is TGTGCCAGCAGCGTAGAGAGTCGGTGGGCGGGGGGCCCGGTCGGGGAGCTGTTTTTT. Protein product: CASSVESRWAGGPVGELFF.

The rearrangement uses TRBV6-2 or TRBV6-3 and TRBJ2-3; 10 nucleotides align to TRBD2. CDR3 size: 14 residues. V shed 5 bases and J 4 bases; nucleotides not matched to a gene: 3. Looked up from germline, CDR1 is MNHEY and CDR2 is SVGEGT. The CDR3 is CASSSGGASDTQYF. The CDR3 DNA reads as TGTGCCAGCAGTAGCGGGGGGGCTTCAGATACGCAGTATTTT.

The chain joins TRBV5-4 to TRBJ2-1; 15 bases match TRBD2. The junction had 14 bases not matched to a gene; V was cut back by 6 bases and J by 7 bases. The length of the CDR3 is 18 residues. Germline V CDR1 and CDR2: SGHNT, YYREEE (reference sequence). The CDR3 spells CASTSLGLAGGRVNEQFF. DNA of the CDR3: TGTGCCAGCACCTCCCTCGGACTAGCGGGGGGGAGAGTAAATGAGCAGTTCTTC.

This chain joins TRBV21-1 and TRBJ1-2; the D call TRBD1 from the table was never checked on the DNA. TRBV21-1 constitutes a pseudogene. The CDR3 consists of 14 residues. CDR3 coding DNA: TGTGCCAGCAGCACCCCCAGGGGGATGGGGGGCTACACCTTC. As protein: CASSTPRGMGGYTF.

CDR3 nucleotides: TGTGCCAGCAGCCAGGTCCTGAGGCGAGCAGATACGCAGTATTTT. Protein: CASSQVLRRADTQYF. V usage is TRBV3-1 (or the pseudogene TRBV3-2) and J usage is TRBJ2-3, with D unresolved. V lost 3 bases and J 4 bases, leaving 14 bases between the germline ends. Germline V CDR1 and CDR2: LGHDT, YNNKEL (reference sequence). This CDR3 is 15 amino acids long.

CDR3 residues: CASSDGRVSTEAFF. Here the CDR3 DNA reads TGTGCCAGCAGTGACGGCAGGGTGAGCACTGAAGCTTTCTTT. The rearrangement joins TRBV6-1 to TRBJ1-1, with D possibly being TRBD1 (5 bases). Germline CDR1 is MNHNS and CDR2 is SASEGT. CDR3 size: 14 residues. Trimming removed 3 bases from V and 4 bases from J, with 12 bases in between.

This rearrangement joins TRBV19 to TRBJ2-1, with D possibly matching TRBD2 (5 bases). V lost 7 bases and J lost 10, with 20 bases in between. The V gene's germline CDR1 is LNHDA and CDR2 SQIVND (reference sequence). CDR3 length: 14 residues. The chain's CDR3 is CASTWEISETEQFF. DNA of the CDR3: TGTGCCAGTACTTGGGAGATTAGTGAAACCGAGCAGTTCTTC.

V is TRBV6-5 and J is TRBJ2-2; the D gene is possibly TRBD1 (7 bases). CDR3 length: 14 residues. CDR1 and CDR2 (germline): MNHEY, SVGAGI. V was pared by 0 bases and J by 13 bases, with 15 bases between. In nucleotides, the CDR3 is TGTGCCAGCAGTTACTCAGGGGGCGGGGAATCGCTGTTTTTT. Encoded protein: CASSYSGGGESLFF.

This chain joins TRBV5-1 and TRBJ2-1, with TRBD2 matching 10 bases. Germline CDR1 and CDR2: SGHRS and YFSETQ. The CDR3 consists of 16 residues. V lost 3 bases to trimming and J lost 6 bases; unmatched junction nucleotides: 9. The CDR3 loop is CASSSTPSGGANEQFF. DNA for the CDR3: TGCGCCAGCAGCTCAACCCCTAGCGGGGGAGCCAATGAGCAGTTCTTC.

This sequence joins TRBV5-4 and TRBJ2-2, with D perhaps TRBD2 (6 bases). V gave up 0 bases and J gave up 4 bases, with 16 bases separating them. Germline V gene sequence: CDR1 SGHNT, CDR2 YYREEE (reference sequence). The CDR3 has 17 amino acids. For the CDR3, the DNA is TGTGCCAGCAGCTTGGCTTCTGGCGGGGCGAGCACCGGGGAGCTGTTTTTT. This codes for CASSLASGGASTGELFF.

The chain uses TRBV5-6 and TRBJ1-5, with D possibly TRBD1 on 6 matching bases. Germline loops: CDR1 SGHDT, CDR2 YYEEEE. V shed 0 bases and J shed 4 bases, with 11 bases lying between them. The CDR3 contains 15 residues. CDR3 region: CASSLGGGWNQPQHF. The CDR3 nucleotides read TGTGCCAGCAGCTTGGGAGGGGGATGGAATCAGCCCCAGCATTTT.

This clone has only one observation. One end of the junction is discordant with germline, which a read error may explain. The chain carries TRBV2 and TRBJ2-3, with D perhaps TRBD2 (5 bases). CDR1 is SNHLY, CDR2 FYNNEI, per germline. The CDR3 length is 14 residues. The CDR3 DNA reads as TGTGCCAGCAGTGACTATTTCCGCCCGGGCCCTAGCTTTTTT. This sequence encodes CASSDYFRPGPSFF.

This clone came up once. In the same sample, other DNA sequences code for this CDR3. The V and J genes are TRBV7-2 and TRBJ2-1; 7 bases align to TRBD1. The length of the CDR3 is 13 residues. Germline CDR1 SGHTA, CDR2 FQGNSA. Trimming cost V 3 bases and J 7 bases; bases outside gene matches: 3. The CDR3 region has the DNA TGTGCCAGCAGCTTTGACAGGGTGAATGAGCAGTTCTTC. Protein sequence: CASSFDRVNEQFF.

This chain uses TRBV4-3 with TRBJ1-4, with D tentatively TRBD1 (5 bases). V dropped 1 base and J dropped 8 bases, with 14 bases sitting between them. CDR1 is LGHNA, CDR2 YSLEER, per germline. CDR3 size: 15 residues. CDR3 sequence: CASSQGTNLGEKLFF. CDR3 coding DNA: TGCGCCAGCAGCCAAGGGACAAACTTGGGGGAAAAACTGTTTTTT.

This chain connects TRBV6-5 to TRBJ2-3, with a weak D call TRBD2 (5 bases). Per the germline V gene, CDR1 is MNHEY and CDR2 is SVGAGI. This CDR3 is built from 14 residues. V was pared by 8 bases and J by 6 bases, with 18 bases between. The CDR3 nucleotides are TGTGCCAGCCGGGAACTCCCACGGATGGATACGCAGTATTTT. Translated: CASRELPRMDTQYF.

The gene calls are TRBV12-3 or TRBV12-4 and TRBJ1-5; D gene ambiguous. The ends were cut back, 2 bases at V and 4 bases at J, with 6 bases in the middle. This CDR3 is built from 13 residues. In nucleotides, the CDR3 is TGTGCCAGCAGTTTAAAGCCAAATCAGCCCCAGCATTTT. Its protein is CASSLKPNQPQHF.

The table lists this clone with a count of one. J is TRBJ1-1 and V is TRBV7-6; D gene uncertain. This CDR3 has 11 amino acids. V was trimmed by 1 base and J by 7 bases, leaving 4 bases between them. From germline, CDR1 is SGHVS and CDR2 FNYEAQ. CDR3 bases: TGTGCCAGCAGCTTAGGGCATGAAGCTTTCTTT. It codes for CASSLGHEAFF.